This T cell receptor beta chain was documented in a study of naive and memory T cell subsets. V shed 3 bases and J shed 7 bases, with 12 bases lying between them. Germline V gene lookup returns CDR1 LGHNA and CDR2 YSLEER. The length of the CDR3 is 14 residues. An equimolar mix of two oligonucleotides served as the beta constant-region primer for TRBC1 and TRBC2. Nested alpha and beta constant-region primers with the SP2 primer drove four PCR rounds on ligated cDNA. Ligation attached a single-stranded oligonucleotide with a 12-nucleotide UMI and the SP2 primer to the cDNA 3' end. From the UMI-ligation and nested PCR reads, TCRdb called clonotypes with MiXCR, one entry per CDR3 protein. The sample contains some 22,000 distinct CDR3 sequences, roughly 9.1% of which appear only once. This clonotype was seen at least ten times.

The genes are TRBV4-3 and TRBJ1-4; D is undetermined. This TCR came from a human donor in good health. The sample taken for sequencing was central memory CD8+ T cells from blood. The DNA of the CDR3 is TGCGCCAGCAGCCAGAGGAGATTTGTTGAAAAACTGTTTTTT. Protein sequence: CASSQRRFVEKLFF.